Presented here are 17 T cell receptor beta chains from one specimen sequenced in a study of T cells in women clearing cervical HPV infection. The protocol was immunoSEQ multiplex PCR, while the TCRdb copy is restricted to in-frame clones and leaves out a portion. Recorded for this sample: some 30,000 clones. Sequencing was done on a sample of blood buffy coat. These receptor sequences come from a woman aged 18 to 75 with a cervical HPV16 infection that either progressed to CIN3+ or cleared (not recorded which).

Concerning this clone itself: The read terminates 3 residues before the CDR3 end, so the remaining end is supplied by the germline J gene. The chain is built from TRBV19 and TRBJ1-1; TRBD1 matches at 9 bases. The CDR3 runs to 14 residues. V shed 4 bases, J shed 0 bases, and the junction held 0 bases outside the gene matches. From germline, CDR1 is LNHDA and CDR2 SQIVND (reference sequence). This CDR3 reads CASSRTGVNTEAFF. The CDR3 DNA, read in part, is TGTGCCAGTAGTAGGACAGGGGTGAACACTGAA.

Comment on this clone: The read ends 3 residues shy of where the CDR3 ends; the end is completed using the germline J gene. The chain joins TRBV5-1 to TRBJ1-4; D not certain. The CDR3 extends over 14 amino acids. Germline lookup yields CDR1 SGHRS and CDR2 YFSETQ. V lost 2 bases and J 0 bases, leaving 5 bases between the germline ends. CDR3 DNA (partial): TGCGCCAGCAGCTTAGACTCAACTAATGAAAAA. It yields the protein CASSLDSTNEK. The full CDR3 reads CASSLDSTNEKLFF.

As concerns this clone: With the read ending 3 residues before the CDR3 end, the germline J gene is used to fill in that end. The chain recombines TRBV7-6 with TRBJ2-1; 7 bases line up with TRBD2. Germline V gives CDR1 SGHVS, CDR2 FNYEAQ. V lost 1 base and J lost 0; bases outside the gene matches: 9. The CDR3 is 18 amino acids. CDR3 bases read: TGTGCCAGCAGCTTAGAGGGCCTAGCGGAGGGCTCCTACAATGAG. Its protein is CASSLEGLAEGSYNE. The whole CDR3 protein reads CASSLEGLAEGSYNEQFF.

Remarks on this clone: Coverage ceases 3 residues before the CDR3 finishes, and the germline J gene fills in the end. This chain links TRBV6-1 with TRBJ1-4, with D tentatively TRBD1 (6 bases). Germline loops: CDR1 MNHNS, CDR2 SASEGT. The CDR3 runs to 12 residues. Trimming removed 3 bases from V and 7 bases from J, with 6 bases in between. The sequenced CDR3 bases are TGTGCCAGCAGTGAGACAGGTGAAAAA. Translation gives CASSETGEK. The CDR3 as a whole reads CASSETGEKLFF.

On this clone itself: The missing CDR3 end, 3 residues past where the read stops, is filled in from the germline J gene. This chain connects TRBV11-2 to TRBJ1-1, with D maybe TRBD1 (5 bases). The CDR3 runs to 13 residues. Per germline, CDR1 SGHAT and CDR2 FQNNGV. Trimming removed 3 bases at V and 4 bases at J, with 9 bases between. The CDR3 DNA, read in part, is TGTGCCAGCAGCTTTATCGGGGGCACTGAA. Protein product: CASSFIGGTE. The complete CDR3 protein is CASSFIGGTEAFF.

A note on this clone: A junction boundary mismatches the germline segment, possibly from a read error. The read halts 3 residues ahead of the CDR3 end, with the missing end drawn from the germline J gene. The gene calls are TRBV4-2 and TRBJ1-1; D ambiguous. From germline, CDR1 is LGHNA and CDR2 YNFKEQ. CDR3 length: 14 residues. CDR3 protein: CASSQDTGNTEAFF. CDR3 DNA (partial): TGCGCCAGCAGCCAAGATACGGGGAACACTGAA.

CDR3 sequence reads: CASKAGGAYSPLHF. The sequenced CDR3 bases are TGTGCCAGCAAGGCGGGGGGCGCATATTCACCC. J is TRBJ1-6 and V is TRBV27, with D perhaps TRBD1 (6 bases). The read halts 3 residues ahead of the CDR3 end, with the missing end drawn from the germline J gene. Trimming took 7 bases from V and 8 from J, leaving 15 bases between them. Germline V CDR1 and CDR2: MNHEY, SMNVEV (reference sequence). The CDR3 loop spans 14 amino acids.

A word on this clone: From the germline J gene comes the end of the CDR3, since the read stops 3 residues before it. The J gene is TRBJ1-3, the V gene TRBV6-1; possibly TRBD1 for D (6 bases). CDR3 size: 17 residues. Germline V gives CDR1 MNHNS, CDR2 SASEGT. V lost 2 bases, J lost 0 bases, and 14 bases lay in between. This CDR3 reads CASSEWGHTSSGNTIYF. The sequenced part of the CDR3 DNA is TGTGCCAGCAGTGAATGGGGACACACAAGCTCTGGAAACACC.

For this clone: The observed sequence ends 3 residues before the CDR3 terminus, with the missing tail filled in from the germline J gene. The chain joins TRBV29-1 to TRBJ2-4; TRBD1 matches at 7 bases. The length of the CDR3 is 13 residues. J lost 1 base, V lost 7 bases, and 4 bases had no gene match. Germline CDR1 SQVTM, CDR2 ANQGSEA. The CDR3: CSGLDRAKNIQYF. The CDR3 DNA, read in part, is TGCAGCGGACTGGACAGGGCCAAAAACATT. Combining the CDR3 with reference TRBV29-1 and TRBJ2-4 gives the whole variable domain SAVISQKPSRDICQRGTSLTIQCQVDSQVTMMFWYRQQPGQSLTLIATANQGSEATYESGFVIDKFPISRPNLTFSTLTVSNMSPEDSSIYLCSGLDRAKNIQYFGAGTRLSVL.

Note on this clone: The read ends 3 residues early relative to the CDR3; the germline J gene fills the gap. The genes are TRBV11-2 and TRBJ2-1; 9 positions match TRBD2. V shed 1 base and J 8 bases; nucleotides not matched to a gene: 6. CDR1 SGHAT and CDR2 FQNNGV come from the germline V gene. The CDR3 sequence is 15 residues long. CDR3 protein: CASSLGSGSVYEQFF. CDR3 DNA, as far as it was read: TGTGCCAGCAGCTTAGGTAGCGGGAGTGTCTATGAG.

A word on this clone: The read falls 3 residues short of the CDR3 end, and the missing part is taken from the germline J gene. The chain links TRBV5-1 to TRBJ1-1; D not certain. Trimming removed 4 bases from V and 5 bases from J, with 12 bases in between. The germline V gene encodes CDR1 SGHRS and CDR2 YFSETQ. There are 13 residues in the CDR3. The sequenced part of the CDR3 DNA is TGCGCCAGCAGCGCCTCACTCGGTACTGAA. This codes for CASSASLGTE. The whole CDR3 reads CASSASLGTEAFF.

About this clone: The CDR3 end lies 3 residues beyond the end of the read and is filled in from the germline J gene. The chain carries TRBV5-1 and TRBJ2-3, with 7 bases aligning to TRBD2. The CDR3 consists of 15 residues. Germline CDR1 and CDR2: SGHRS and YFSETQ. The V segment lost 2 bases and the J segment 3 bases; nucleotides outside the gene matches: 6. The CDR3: CASSLGDYRTDTQYF. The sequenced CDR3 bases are TGCGCCAGCAGCTTAGGGGACTATAGGACAGATACG.

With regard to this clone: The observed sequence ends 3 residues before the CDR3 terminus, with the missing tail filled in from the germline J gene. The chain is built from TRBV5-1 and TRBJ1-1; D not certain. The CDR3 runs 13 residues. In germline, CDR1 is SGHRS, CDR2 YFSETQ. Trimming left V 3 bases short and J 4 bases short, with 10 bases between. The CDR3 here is CASSSTEGTEAFF. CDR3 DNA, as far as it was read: TGCGCCAGCAGCTCCACAGAGGGCACTGAA.

CDR3 loop: CASRGQGRSDSNQPQHF. The sequenced part of the CDR3 DNA is TGTGCCAGCCGCGGACAGGGGCGATCTGATAGCAATCAGCCC. The V gene is TRBV19, the J gene TRBJ1-5; 9 bases align to TRBD1. The CDR3 end falls 3 residues outside the read, so it is completed with the germline J gene. The V and J ends lost 9 bases and 0 bases, in that order; junction bases with no gene match: 12. Germline V CDR1 and CDR2: LNHDA, SQIVND (reference sequence). CDR3 length equals 17 residues.

The CDR3 sequence is CASSLGGNTEAFF. CDR3 DNA (partial): TGTGCCAGCAGCTTAGGGGGGAACACTGAA. The chain has TRBV5-6 and TRBJ1-1; a weak D match, TRBD1 (6 bases). The read terminates 3 residues before the CDR3 end, so the remaining end is supplied by the germline J gene. Trimming left V 2 bases short and J 1 base short, with 6 bases between. The germline V gene has CDR1 SGHDT and CDR2 YYEEEE. CDR3 length: 13 amino acids.

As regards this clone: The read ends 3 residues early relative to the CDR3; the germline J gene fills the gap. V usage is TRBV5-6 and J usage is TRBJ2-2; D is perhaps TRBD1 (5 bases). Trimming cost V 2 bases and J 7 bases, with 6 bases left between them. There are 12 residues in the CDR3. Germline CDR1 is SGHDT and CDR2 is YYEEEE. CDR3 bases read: TGTGCCAGCAGCTTTCAGGGCGGGGAG. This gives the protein CASSFQGGE. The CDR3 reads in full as CASSFQGGELFF.

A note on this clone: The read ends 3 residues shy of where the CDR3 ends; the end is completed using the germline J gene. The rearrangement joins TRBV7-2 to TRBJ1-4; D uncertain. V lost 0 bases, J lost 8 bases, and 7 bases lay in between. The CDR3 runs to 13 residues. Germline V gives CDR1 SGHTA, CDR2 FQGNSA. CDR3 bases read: TGTGCCAGCAGCTTAGCCCGAGGGGAAAAA. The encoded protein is CASSLARGEK. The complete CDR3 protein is CASSLARGEKLFF. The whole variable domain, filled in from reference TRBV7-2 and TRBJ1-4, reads GAGVSQSPSNKVTEKGKDVELRCDPISGHTALYWYRQSLGQGLEFLIYFQGNSAPDKSGLPSDRFSAERTGGSVSTLTIQRTQQEDSAVYLCASSLARGEKLFFGSGTQLSVL.